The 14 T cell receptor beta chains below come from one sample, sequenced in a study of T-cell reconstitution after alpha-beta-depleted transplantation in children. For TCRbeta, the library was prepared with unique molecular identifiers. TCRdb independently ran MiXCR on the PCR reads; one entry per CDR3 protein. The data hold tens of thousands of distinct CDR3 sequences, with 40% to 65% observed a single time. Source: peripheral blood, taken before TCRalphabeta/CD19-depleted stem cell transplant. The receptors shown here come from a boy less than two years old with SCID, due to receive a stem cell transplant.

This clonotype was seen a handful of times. The CDR3 is CASSSQPSPTDTQYF. As DNA, the CDR3 is TGTGCCAGCAGCTCCCAACCCTCGCCCACAGATACGCAGTATTTT. The chain joins TRBV7-2 to TRBJ2-3; D is ambiguous. With 4 bases removed from V and 2 bases from J, the gap between germline ends came to 13 bases. The CDR3 is 15 amino acids. The germline gives CDR1 SGHTA, CDR2 FQGNSA.

The CDR3 DNA is TGCGCCAGCAGCCAACCGACAGGGGCGGTCAATCAGCCCCAGCATTTT. Translation: CASSQPTGAVNQPQHF. This chain links TRBV4-1 with TRBJ1-5; TRBD1 matches 8 bases. The CDR3 length is 16 residues. The V and J ends lost 2 bases and 3 bases, in that order; junction bases with no gene match: 6. The germline V gene has CDR1 MGHRA and CDR2 YSYEKL.

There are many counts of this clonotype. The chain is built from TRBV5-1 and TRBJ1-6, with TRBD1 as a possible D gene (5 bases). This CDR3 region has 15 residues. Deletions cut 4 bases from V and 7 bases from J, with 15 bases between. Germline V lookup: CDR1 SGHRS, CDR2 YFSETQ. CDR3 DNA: TGCGCCAGCAGCCCCGGGGCCACGGGGAATTCACCCCTCCACTTT. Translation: CASSPGATGNSPLHF.

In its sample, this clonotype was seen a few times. CDR3 in DNA: TGCAGTGCGACTCCCCCGGTCGGCGGGGCGGGGGAGACCCAGTACTTC. It codes for CSATPPVGGAGETQYF. The V and J genes are TRBV20-1 and TRBJ2-5, with D possibly matching TRBD2 (6 bases). Trimming removed 6 bases from V and 5 bases from J, with 25 bases in between. CDR1 and CDR2 (germline): DFQATT, SNEGSKA (reference sequence). The CDR3 is 16 amino acids.

The CDR3 DNA follows: TGCAGTGCTACCGAGGGGGGGCGGAATGGCTACACCTTC. It codes for CSATEGGRNGYTF. The rearrangement uses TRBV20-1 and TRBJ1-2, with D perhaps TRBD1 (6 bases). Germline CDR1 reads DFQATT; CDR2 reads SNEGSKA (reference sequence). The CDR3 contains 13 residues. V was pared by 4 bases and J by 6 bases, with 15 bases between.

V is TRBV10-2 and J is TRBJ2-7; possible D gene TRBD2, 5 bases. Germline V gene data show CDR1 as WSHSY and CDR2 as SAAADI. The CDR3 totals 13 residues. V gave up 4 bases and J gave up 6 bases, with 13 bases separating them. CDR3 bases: TGCGCCAGCAGTGCTAGCAATCCTGGCGAGCAGTACTTC. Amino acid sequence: CASSASNPGEQYF.

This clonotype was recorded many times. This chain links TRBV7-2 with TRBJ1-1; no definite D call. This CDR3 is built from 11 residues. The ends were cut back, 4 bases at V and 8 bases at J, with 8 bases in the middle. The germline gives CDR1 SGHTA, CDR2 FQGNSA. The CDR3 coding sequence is TGTGCCAGCAGCTCTGCAACGGAAGCTTTCTTT. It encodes CASSSATEAFF.

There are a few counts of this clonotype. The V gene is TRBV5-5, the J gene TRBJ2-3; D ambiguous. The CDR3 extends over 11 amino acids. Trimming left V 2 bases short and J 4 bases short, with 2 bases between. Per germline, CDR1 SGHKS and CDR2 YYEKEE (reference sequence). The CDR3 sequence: CASSFPDTQYF. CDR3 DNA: TGTGCCAGCAGCTTCCCAGATACGCAGTATTTT.

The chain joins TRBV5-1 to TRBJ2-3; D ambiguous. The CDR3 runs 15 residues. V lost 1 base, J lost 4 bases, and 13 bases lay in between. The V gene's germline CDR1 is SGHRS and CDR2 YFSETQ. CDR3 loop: CASSLTGLLADTQYF. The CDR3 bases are TGCGCCAGCAGCTTGACTGGCCTTTTGGCAGATACGCAGTATTTT.

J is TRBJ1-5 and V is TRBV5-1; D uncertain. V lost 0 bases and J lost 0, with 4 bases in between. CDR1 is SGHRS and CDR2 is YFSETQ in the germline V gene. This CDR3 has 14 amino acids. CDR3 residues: CASSLDYSNQPQHF. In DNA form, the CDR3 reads TGCGCCAGCAGCTTGGACTATAGCAATCAGCCCCAGCATTTT.

CDR3 in amino acids: CASSLRGASGNEQFF. The CDR3 nucleotides read TGTGCCAGCAGCCTAAGAGGCGCTAGCGGCAATGAGCAGTTCTTC. This chain connects TRBV7-3 to TRBJ2-1, with 7 bases aligning to TRBD2. Germline V gene data show CDR1 as SGHTA and CDR2 as FQGTGA. V dropped 5 bases and J dropped 6; count of bases not matched to a gene: 10. This CDR3 comprises 15 residues.

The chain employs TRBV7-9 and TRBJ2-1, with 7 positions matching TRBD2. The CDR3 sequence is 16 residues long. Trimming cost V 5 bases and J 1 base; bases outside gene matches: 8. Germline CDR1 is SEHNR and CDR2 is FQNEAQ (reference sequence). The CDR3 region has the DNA TGTGCCAGCAGCACCGGGGGGTATAGGTCCTACAATGAGCAGTTCTTC. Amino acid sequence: CASSTGGYRSYNEQFF.

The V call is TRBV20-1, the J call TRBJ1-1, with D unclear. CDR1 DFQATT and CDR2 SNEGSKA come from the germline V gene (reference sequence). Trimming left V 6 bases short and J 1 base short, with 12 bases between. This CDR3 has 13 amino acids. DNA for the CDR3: TGCAGTGCCGGAACGGTGCAGAACACTGAAGCTTTCTTT. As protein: CSAGTVQNTEAFF.

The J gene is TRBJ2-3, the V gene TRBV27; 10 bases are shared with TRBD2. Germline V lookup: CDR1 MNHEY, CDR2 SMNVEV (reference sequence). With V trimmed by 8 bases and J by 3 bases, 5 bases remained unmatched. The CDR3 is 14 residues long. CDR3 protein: CASQRGGLTDTQYF. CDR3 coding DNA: TGTGCCAGCCAGCGGGGGGGCCTAACAGATACGCAGTATTTT.